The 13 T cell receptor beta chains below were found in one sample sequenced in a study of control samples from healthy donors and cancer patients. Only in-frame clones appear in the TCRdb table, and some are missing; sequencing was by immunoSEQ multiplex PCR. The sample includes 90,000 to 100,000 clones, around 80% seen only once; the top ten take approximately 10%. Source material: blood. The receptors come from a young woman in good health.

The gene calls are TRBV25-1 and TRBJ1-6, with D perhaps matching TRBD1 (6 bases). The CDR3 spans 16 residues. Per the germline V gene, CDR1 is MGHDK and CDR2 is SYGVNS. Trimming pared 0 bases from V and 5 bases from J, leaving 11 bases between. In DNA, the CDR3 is TGTGCCAGCAGTGAATATCGGACAGCTCATAATTCACCCCTCCACTTT. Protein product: CASSEYRTAHNSPLHF.

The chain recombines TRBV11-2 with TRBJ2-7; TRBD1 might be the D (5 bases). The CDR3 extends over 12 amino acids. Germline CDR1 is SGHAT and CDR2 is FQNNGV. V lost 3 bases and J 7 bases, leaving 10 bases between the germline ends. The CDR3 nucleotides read TGTGCCAGCAGCTTCCCCAGGGCAGAGCAGTACTTC. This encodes CASSFPRAEQYF.

The CDR3: CASSQGAFVGGMTYEQYF. The CDR3 DNA reads TGTGCCAGCAGCCAAGGGGCTTTTGTGGGGGGGATGACCTACGAGCAGTACTTC. The chain joins TRBV3-1 (or the pseudogene TRBV3-2) to TRBJ2-7; 7 bases line up with TRBD2. The CDR3 length is 18 residues. J lost 2 bases, V lost 1 base, and 14 bases had no gene match. Looked up from germline, CDR1 is LGHDT and CDR2 is YNNKEL (reference sequence).

CDR3 sequence: CASRAGQGSYTF. The CDR3 nucleotides are TGCGCCAGCAGGGCGGGGCAGGGAAGCTACACCTTC. The chain couples TRBV5-1 to TRBJ1-2; tentative D call: TRBD1 (5 bases). Between the trimmed V and J ends, which lost 5 bases and 9 bases, there was a span of 14 bases. The CDR3 length is 12 residues. Germline CDR1 reads SGHRS; CDR2 reads YFSETQ.

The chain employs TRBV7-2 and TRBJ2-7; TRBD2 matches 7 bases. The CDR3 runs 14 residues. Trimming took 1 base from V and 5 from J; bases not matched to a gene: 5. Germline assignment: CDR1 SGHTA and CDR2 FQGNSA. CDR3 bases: TGTGCCAGCAGCTTAGAGTGGGAGGGAGACGAGCAGTACTTC. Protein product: CASSLEWEGDEQYF.

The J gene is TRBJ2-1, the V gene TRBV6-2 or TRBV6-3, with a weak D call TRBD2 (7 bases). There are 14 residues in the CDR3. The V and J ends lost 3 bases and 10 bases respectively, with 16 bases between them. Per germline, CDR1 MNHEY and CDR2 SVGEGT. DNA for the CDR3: TGTGCCAGCAGTTATGGGGGGGGGCAACGCGAGCAGTTCTTC. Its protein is CASSYGGGQREQFF.

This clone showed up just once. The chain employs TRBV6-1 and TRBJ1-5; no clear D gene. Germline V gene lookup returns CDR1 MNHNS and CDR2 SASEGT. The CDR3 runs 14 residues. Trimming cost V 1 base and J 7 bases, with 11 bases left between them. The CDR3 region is CASSEGWQRQPQHF. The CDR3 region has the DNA TGTGCCAGCAGTGAAGGGTGGCAGAGGCAGCCCCAGCATTTT.

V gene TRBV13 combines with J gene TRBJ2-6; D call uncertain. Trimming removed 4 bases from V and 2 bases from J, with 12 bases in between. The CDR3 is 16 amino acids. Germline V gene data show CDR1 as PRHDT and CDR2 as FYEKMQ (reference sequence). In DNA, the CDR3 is TGTGCCAGCAGCTCATGGGGTGGGGCTGGGGCCAACGTCCTGACTTTC. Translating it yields CASSSWGGAGANVLTF. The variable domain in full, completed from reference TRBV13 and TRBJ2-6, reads AAGVIQSPRHLIKEKRETATLKCYPIPRHDTVYWYQQGPGQDPQFLISFYEKMQSDKGSIPDRFSAQQFSDYHSELNMSSLELGDSALYFCASSSWGGAGANVLTFGAGSRLTVL.

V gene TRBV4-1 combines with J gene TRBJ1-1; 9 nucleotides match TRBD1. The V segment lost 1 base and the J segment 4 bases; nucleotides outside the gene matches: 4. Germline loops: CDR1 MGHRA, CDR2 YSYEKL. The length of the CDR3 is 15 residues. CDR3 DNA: TGCGCCAGCAGCCAAGCCGGGACAGGGCTCACTGAAGCTTTCTTT. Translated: CASSQAGTGLTEAFF.

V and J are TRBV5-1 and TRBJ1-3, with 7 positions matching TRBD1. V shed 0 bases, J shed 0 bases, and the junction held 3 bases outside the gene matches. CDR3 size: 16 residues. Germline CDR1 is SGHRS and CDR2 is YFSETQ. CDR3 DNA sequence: TGCGCCAGCAGCTTGGGGACAGGCGCCTCTGGAAACACCATATATTTT. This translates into CASSLGTGASGNTIYF.

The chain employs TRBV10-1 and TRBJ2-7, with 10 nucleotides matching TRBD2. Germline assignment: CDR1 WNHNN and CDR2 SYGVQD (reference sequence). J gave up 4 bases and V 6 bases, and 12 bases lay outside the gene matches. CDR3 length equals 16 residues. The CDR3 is CASRPQAGGRPYEQYF. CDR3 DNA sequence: TGCGCCAGCAGACCCCAAGCGGGAGGGAGGCCGTACGAGCAGTACTTC.

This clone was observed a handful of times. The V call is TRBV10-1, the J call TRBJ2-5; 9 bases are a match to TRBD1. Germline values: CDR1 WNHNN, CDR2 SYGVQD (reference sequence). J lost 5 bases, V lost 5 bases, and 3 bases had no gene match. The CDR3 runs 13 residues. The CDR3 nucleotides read TGCGCCAGCAGTACAGGGGGCGGCGAGACCCAGTACTTC. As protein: CASSTGGGETQYF.

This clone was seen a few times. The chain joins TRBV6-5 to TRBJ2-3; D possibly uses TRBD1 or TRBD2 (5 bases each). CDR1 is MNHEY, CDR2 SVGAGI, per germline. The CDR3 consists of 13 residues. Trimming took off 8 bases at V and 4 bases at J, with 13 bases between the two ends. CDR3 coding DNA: TGTGCCAGCCGAGGGGCTCTCGCAGATACGCAGTATTTT. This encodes CASRGALADTQYF.